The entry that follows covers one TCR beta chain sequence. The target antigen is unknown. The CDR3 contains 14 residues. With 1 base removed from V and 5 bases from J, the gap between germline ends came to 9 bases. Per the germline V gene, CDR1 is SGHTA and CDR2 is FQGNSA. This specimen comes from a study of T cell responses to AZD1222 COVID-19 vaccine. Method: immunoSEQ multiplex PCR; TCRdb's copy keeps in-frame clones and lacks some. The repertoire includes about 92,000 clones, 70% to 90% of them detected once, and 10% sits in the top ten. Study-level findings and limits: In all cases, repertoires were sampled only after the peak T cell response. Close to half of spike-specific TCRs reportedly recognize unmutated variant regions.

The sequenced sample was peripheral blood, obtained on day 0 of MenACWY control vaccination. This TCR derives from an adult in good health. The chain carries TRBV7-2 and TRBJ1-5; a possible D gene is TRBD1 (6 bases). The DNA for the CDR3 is TGTGCCAGCAGCTTAGTCAGGGGAGATCAGCCCCAGCATTTT. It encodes CASSLVRGDQPQHF. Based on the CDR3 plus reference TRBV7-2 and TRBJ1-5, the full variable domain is GAGVSQSPSNKVTEKGKDVELRCDPISGHTALYWYRQSLGQGLEFLIYFQGNSAPDKSGLPSDRFSAERTGGSVSTLTIQRTQQEDSAVYLCASSLVRGDQPQHFGDGTRLSIL.